In its sample, the clone carrying this T cell receptor (beta chain) was seen many times. No antigen is known for it. The CDR3 covers 18 residues. The V end lost 2 bases, the J end lost 7 bases, and 24 bases lay between the germline ends. Germline V lookup: CDR1 ENHRY, CDR2 SYGVKD. Sample donors were healthy Caucasian individuals that came from Russia, aged roughly 6 to 100. Every donor contributed roughly 10 milliliters of peripheral blood by blood draw. Per individual sample, total RNA of at least 6 micrograms was extracted. This sample stems from a study of blood T cells in healthy people across ages. Study observations and caveats: Not knowing donor CMV status may have confounded expanded clonotype changes.

A second PCR of 7 to 11 cycles used a sample-barcoded 5' primer and a J-beta primer mix. Each CDR3 protein gets one entry after TCRdb re-called the 5' RACE reads with MiXCR. The sample holds 950,000 to 1,200,000 distinct CDR3 sequences, under 40% seen once. The rearrangement links TRBV10-3 to TRBJ2-1; D is perhaps TRBD2 (5 bases). The specimen sequenced was blood. This TCR derives from a man in his late teens or twenties in good health. The CDR3 is CAISEARDASPAPNEQFF. CDR3 nucleotide sequence: TGTGCCATCAGTGAGGCGAGGGATGCCTCACCTGCTCCTAATGAGCAGTTCTTC.